The T cell receptor beta chain described here comes from a study of blood T cell repertoires in COVID-19. Study information: T cells, B-cell-depleted T cells, or PBMCs supplied cDNA or gDNA.

The V gene's germline CDR1 is MGHRA and CDR2 YSYEKL. V gave up 0 bases and J gave up 1 base, with 15 bases separating them. The CDR3 contains 17 residues. Data came from immunoSEQ multiplex PCR; TCRdb stores just in-frame clones and leaves some out. The sample has around 400,000 clones; more than 70% are singletons. The TCR was taken from a woman aged 55-70 years with COVID-19, enrolled during active disease. The chain combines TRBV4-1 with TRBJ1-1, with D possibly TRBD1 on 5 matching bases. Sequenced material: peripheral blood. CDR3: CASSQDSYSGGNTEAFF. The CDR3 DNA reads as TGCGCCAGCAGCCAAGACTCATATTCCGGGGGGAACACTGAAGCTTTCTTT.